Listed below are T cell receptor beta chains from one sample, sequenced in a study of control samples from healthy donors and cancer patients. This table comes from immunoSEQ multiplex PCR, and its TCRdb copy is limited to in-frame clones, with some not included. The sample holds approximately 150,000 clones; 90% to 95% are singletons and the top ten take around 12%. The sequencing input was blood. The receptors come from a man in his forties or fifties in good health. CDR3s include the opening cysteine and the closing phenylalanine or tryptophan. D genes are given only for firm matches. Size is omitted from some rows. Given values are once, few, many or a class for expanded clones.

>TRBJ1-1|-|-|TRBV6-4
TGTGCCAGCCGGGCCACTTTGAACACTGAAGCTTTCTTT
CASRATLNTEAFF
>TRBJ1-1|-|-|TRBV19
TGTGCCAGTAGACAGTTGAACACTGAAGCTTTCTTT
CASRQLNTEAFF
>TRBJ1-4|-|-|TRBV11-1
TGTGCCAGCAGCTACGATCACGGGCCGGATGAAAAACTGTTTTTT
CASSYDHGPDEKLFF
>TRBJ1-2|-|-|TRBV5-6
TGTGCCAGCAGCCCCCGGGGGATCCATGGCTACACCTTC
CASSPRGIHGYTF
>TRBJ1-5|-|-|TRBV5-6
TGTGCCAGCAGCGCCTTGGGTAGGGATCAGCCCCAGCATTTT
CASSALGRDQPQHF
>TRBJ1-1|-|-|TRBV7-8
TGTGCCAGCAGCACACGGACGGGGAACACTGAAGCTTTCTTT
CASSTRTGNTEAFF
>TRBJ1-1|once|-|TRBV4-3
TGCGCCAGCAGCCAAGACAGGGTGAGGGACACTGAAGCTTTCTTT
CASSQDRVRDTEAFF
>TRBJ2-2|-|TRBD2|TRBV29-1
TGCAGCGTTGATCAAAGCGGGAGAGCGAACACCGGGGAGCTGTTTTTT
CSVDQSGRANTGELFF
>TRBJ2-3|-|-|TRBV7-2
TGTGCCAGCAGCCCTCAGCTGCGGACTAGCACAGATACGCAGTATTTT
CASSPQLRTSTDTQYF
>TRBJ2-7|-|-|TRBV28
TGTGCCAGCAGTCAAGGGGGGGGGCGGCAGCGCGAGCAGTACTTC
CASSQGGGRQREQYF
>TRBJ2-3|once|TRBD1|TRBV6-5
TGTGCCAGCCAGGGGGCTACCACAGATACGCAGTATTTT
CASQGATTDTQYF
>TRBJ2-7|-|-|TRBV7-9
TGTGCCAGCAGCCCCCTCGCCACAGCCCTTACCCACGAGCAGTACTTC
CASSPLATALTHEQYF
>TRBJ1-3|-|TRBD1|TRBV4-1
TGCGCCAGCAGCCCCGCCGGGACAGCTGGAAACACCATATATTTT
CASSPAGTAGNTIYF
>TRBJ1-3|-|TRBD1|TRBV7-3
TGTGCCAGCAGCTTCCAACAGGGGTCTGGAAACACCATATATTTT
CASSFQQGSGNTIYF
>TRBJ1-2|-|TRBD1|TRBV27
TGTGCCAGCTCCGTTAGAGACAGGGGGCTGTCTAACTATGGCTACACCTTC
CASSVRDRGLSNYGYTF
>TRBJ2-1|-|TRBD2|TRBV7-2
TGTGCCAGCGGGCGGGGGGGGCATGAGCAGTTCTTC
CASGRGGHEQFF
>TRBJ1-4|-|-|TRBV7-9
TGTGCCAGCACCTCCCGGGGACAAAGGGAAAAACTGTTTTTT
CASTSRGQREKLFF
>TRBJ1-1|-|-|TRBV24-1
TGTGCCACCTCCGGGGCAGGGAGGAAAGCCACTGAAGCTTTCTTT
CATSGAGRKATEAFF
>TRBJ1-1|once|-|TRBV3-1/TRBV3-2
TGTGCCAGCAGCCAAGATCACGGCACTGAAGCTTTCTTT
CASSQDHGTEAFF
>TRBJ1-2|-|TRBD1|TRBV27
TGTGCCAGCAGTCCCTACCCTCCGGGACAGGGGGGCCATAACTATGGCTACACCTTC
CASSPYPPGQGGHNYGYTF
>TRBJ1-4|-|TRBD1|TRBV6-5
TGTGCCAGCAGCTCCGACAGGGGCACTAATGAAAAACTGTTTTTT
CASSSDRGTNEKLFF
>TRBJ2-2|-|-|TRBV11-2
TGTGCCAGCAGCTTAGTCGGGACTCTCGGGGAGCTGTTTTTT
CASSLVGTLGELFF
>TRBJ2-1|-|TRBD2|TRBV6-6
TGTGCCAGCAGTTACCCAGGGACTAGCGGGAGTTATGAGCAGTTCTTC
CASSYPGTSGSYEQFF
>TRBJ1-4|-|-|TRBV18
TGTGCCAGCTCACCATTTTCTGTTAATGAAAAACTGTTTTTT
CASSPFSVNEKLFF
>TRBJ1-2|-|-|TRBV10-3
TGTGCCATCAGTGATAGGGTTCAGTCACGGCTCGACTATGGCTACACCTTC
CAISDRVQSRLDYGYTF
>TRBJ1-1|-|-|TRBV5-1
TGCGCCAGCAGCTTGGCCCCGACTAGGATGAACACTGAAGCTTTCTTT
CASSLAPTRMNTEAFF
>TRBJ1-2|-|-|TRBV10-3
TGTGCCATCAGTGACCCGGGCTTAGGAAGCGGCTACACCTTC
CAISDPGLGSGYTF
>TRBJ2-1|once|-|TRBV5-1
TGCGCCAGCATGGCGGCGGGGGCCCCCAGGGAGCAGTTCTTC
CASMAAGAPREQFF
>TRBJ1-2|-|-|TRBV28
TGTGCCAGCAGTTCGGCGGACGGATCCACCCTTGGCTACACCTTC
CASSSADGSTLGYTF
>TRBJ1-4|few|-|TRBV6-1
TGTGCCAGCAGTGAAGCGAACAGGGTGTTTCGAGAAAAACTGTTTTTT
CASSEANRVFREKLFF
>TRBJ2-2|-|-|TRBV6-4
TGTGCCAGCAGTGACAATGGGGGGCAAGGCGTGCTGTTTTTT
CASSDNGGQGVLFF
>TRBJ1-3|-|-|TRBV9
TGTGCCAGCAGCGTAGTTCATGGACATTCACCAGGAAACACCATATATTTT
CASSVVHGHSPGNTIYF
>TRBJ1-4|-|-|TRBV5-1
TGCGCCAGCAGCTTGGAACCCAGGGGACCTAATGAAAAACTGTTTTTT
CASSLEPRGPNEKLFF
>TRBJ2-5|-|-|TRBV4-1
TGCGCCAGCAGCCACGGAACCCTTTTGGGAGAGACCCAGTACTTC
CASSHGTLLGETQYF
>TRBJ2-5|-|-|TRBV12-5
TGTGCTACCTCCCCGGGGCGGGAAAGACGGGAGACCCAGTACTTC
CATSPGRERRETQYF
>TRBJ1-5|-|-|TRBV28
TGTGCCAGCAGTTTGCCAGACAATCAGCCCCAGCATTTT
CASSLPDNQPQHF
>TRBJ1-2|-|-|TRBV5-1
TGCGCCAGCAGCTTCGCGGGGAAAGATGGCTACACCTTC
CASSFAGKDGYTF
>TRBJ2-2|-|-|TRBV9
TGTGCCAGCAGCGTCGGGACGGAGAACACCGGGGAGCTGTTTTTT
CASSVGTENTGELFF
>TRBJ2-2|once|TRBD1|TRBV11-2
TGTGCCAGCAGCTCTATCCGGGACAGCACCAACAAAAAGACCGGGGAGCTGTTTTTT
CASSSIRDSTNKKTGELFF
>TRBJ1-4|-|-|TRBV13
TGTGCCAGCAGCTTAACAAAAGGGACTAATGAAAAACTGTTTTTT
CASSLTKGTNEKLFF
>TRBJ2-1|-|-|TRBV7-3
TGTGCCAGCGGCCCCGGGACAAATCTGAGGGATGAGCAGTTCTTC
CASGPGTNLRDEQFF
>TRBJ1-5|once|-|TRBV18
TGTGCCAGCTCACCACCGAATCAGCCCCAGCATTTT
CASSPPNQPQHF